The 2 T cell receptor beta chains given below trace back to one sample, sequenced in a study of blood T cell repertoires in COVID-19. TCRdb keeps only in-frame clones here, not all; method: immunoSEQ multiplex PCR. The repertoire holds around 95,000 clones, just under 85% seen once, with around an eighth in the top ten. The specimen sequenced was peripheral blood. The receptors were gathered from a man aged 50 or older with active or convalescent COVID-19.

The chain is built from TRBV24-1 and TRBJ2-7; tentative D call: TRBD2 (8 bases). The CDR3 loop spans 15 amino acids. V gave up 7 bases and J gave up 3 bases, with 18 bases separating them. The germline gives CDR1 KGHDR, CDR2 SFDVKD. The CDR3 coding sequence is TGTGCCACCAGCCCGGGGGGGGCAGGGGGCTACGAGCAGTACTTC. Translation gives CATSPGGAGGYEQYF.

V is TRBV6-5 and J is TRBJ2-7, with a possible D match to TRBD2 (6 bases). V was cut by 2 bases and J by 3 bases, with 8 bases left in between. This CDR3 spans 13 amino acids. CDR1 and CDR2 from the germline V gene are MNHEY and SVGAGI. The CDR3 bases are TGTGCCAGCAGTTACGGGCGGGGCTACGAGCAGTACTTC. The encoded protein is CASSYGRGYEQYF.